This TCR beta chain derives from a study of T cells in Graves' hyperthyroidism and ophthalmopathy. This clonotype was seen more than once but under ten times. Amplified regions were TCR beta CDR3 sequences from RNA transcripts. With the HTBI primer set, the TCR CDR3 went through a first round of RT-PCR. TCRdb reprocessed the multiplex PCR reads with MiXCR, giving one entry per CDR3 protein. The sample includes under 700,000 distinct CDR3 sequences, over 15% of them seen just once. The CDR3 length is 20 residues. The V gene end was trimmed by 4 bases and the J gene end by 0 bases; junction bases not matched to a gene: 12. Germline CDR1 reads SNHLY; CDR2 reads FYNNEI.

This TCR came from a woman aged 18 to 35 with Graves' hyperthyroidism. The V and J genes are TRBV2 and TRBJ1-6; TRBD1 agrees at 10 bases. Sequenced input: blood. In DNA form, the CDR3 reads TGTGCCAGCAGTGGGGAACCGGGACAGGGGCTGAGCTCCTATAATTCACCCCTCCACTTT. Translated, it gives CASSGEPGQGLSSYNSPLHF. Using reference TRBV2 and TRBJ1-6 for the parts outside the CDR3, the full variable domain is EPEVTQTPSHQVTQMGQEVILRCVPISNHLYFYWYRQILGQKVEFLVSFYNNEISEKSEIFDDQFSVERPDGSNFTLKIRSTKLEDSAMYFCASSGEPGQGLSSYNSPLHFGNGTRLTVT.